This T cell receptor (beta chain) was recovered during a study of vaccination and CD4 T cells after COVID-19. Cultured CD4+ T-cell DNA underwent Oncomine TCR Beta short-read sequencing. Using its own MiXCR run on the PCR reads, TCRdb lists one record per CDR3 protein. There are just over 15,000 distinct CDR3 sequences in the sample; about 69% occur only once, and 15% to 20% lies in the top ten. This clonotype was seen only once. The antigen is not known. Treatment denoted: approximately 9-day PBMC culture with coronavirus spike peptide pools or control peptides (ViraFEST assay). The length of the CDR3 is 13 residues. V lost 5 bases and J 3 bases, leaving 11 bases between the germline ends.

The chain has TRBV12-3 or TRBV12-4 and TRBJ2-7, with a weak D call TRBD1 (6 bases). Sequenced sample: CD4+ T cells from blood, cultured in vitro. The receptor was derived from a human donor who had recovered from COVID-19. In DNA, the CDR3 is TGTGCCAGCAGTCCACGGACAGACTACGAGCAGTACTTC. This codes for CASSPRTDYEQYF.